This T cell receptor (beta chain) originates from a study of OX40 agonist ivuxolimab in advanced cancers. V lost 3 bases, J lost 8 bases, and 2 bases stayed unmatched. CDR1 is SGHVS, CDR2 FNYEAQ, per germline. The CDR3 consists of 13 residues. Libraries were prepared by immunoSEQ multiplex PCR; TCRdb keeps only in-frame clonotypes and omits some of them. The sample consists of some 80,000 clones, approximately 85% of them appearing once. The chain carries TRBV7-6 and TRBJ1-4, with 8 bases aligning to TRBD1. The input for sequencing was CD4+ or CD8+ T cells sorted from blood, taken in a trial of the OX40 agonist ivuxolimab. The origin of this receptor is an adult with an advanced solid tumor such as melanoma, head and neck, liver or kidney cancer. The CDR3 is CASSLGTGEKLFF. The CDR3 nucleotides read TGTGCCAGCAGCTTGGGGACAGGAGAAAAACTGTTTTTT. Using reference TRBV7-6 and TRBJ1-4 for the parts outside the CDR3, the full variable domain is GAGVSQSPRYKVTKRGQDVALRCDPISGHVSLYWYRQALGQGPEFLTYFNYEAQQDKSGLPNDRFSAERPEGSISTLTIQRTEQRDSAMYRCASSLGTGEKLFFGSGTQLSVL.